This T cell receptor beta chain was identified in a study of long-term antiretroviral therapy in people with HIV. Run at survey level, the immunoSEQ assay was version v3.0. Here immunoSEQ multiplex PCR was the method, and the copy in TCRdb shows in-frame clones only, minus some. The sample lists fewer than 8,500 clones, around 85% occurring once. Notes on this clone: Its antigen is undetermined.

Study-wide findings and caveats: All time points showed a repertoire dominated by clones expanded before ART. Blood dates from about 2003 to 2018, possibly under older ART regimens. Compared with controls, HIV repertoires showed narrower CDR3 length ranges.

Inclusion required at least two post-ART and at least one pre-ART PBMC samples. The TCR was taken from a man in his forties or fifties with HIV. The sequencing used unsorted PBMCs, collected around 2.7 years before starting antiretroviral therapy.

CDR3 DNA: TGCGCCAGCTCCAGGCCGGGACAGGGGGGTGAGGGCAAAAACATTCAGTACTTC. This translates into CASSRPGQGGEGKNIQYF. This chain links TRBV10-2 with TRBJ2-4; 11 bases match TRBD1. Germline CDR1 WSHSY, CDR2 SAAADI. The trim removed 8 bases at V and 3 bases at J, leaving 15 bases unmatched. The CDR3 runs 18 residues.